This T cell receptor beta chain was documented in a study of blood T cell repertoires in COVID-19. Looking at the study overall: Specimens from acute and convalescent COVID-19 originated in the United States, Italy and Spain. Nucleic acid was either cDNA or gDNA, and it came from T cells, B-cell-depleted T cells, or PBMCs.

The CDR3 length is 13 residues. Germline assignment: CDR1 LGHDT and CDR2 YNNKEL (reference sequence). V lost 4 bases, J lost 8 bases, and 15 bases lay in between. In the original workflow: Cell counts per sample came from amplifying reference gene primers. Sequencing used immunoSEQ multiplex PCR; TCRdb keeps in-frame clones, though not all of them. D and trimming come from the DNA, and the V and J calls and clone size come from that table. The profile shows approximately 200,000 clones, roughly 84% of them singletons. The chain carries TRBV3-1 (or the pseudogene TRBV3-2) and TRBJ2-7; tentatively, D is TRBD2 (5 bases). The material sequenced was peripheral blood. The receptor's source is a man between 40 and 49 years old with acute or convalescent COVID-19. In DNA form, the CDR3 reads TGTGCCAGCAGCCCAACCCCCGAGGGTAAGCAGTACTTC. Its protein is CASSPTPEGKQYF.